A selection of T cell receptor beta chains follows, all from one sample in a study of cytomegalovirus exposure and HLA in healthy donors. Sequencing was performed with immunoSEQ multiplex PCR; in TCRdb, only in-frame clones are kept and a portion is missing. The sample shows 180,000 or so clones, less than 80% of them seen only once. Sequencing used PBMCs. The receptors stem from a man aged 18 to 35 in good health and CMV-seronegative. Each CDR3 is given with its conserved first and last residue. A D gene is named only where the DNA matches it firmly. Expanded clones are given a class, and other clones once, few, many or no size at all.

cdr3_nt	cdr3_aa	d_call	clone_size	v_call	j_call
TGCGCCAGCAGCTCGGACACCGGGGAGCTGTTTTTT	CASSSDTGELFF	NA	NA	TRBV5-1	TRBJ2-2
TGTGCCAGCAGGATAGGACGGGGGAACTATGGCTACACCTTC	CASRIGRGNYGYTF	NA	NA	TRBV2	TRBJ1-2
TGTGCCAGCAGTAGGGGGAGCGGTAGCACAGATACGCAGTATTTT	CASSRGSGSTDTQYF	NA	NA	TRBV2	TRBJ2-3
TGTTCCAGCAGCTTCGGGGGGGCAAGCACAGATACGCAGTATTTT	CSSSFGGASTDTQYF	TRBD2	NA	TRBV7-9	TRBJ2-3
TGTGCCAGCAGCTTGACAGGGTGGGATGGCTACACCTTC	CASSLTGWDGYTF	TRBD1	NA	TRBV7-9	TRBJ1-2
TGCGCCAGCAGCTTGGACAGCGGGAGGGTCAATGAGCAGTTCTTC	CASSLDSGRVNEQFF	TRBD2	NA	TRBV5-1	TRBJ2-1
TGTGCCAGCAGCTTCGGACAGGATAATTCACCCCTCCACTTT	CASSFGQDNSPLHF	TRBD1	NA	TRBV7-3	TRBJ1-6
TGTGCCAGCAGCCCAACAGGGTCGTATGGCTACACCTTC	CASSPTGSYGYTF	NA	NA	TRBV9	TRBJ1-2
TGTGCCAGCAGCGCGACAGGGGTGTTACATGGCTACACCTTC	CASSATGVLHGYTF	TRBD1	NA	TRBV28	TRBJ1-2
TGTGCCAGCAGCCAAGTGGGACTAGCGGGGGACAATGAGCAGTTCTTC	CASSQVGLAGDNEQFF	TRBD2	NA	TRBV4-2	TRBJ2-1
TGCGCCAGCAGCCAAGCCTACTCTTACCAAGAGACCCAGTACTTC	CASSQAYSYQETQYF	NA	NA	TRBV4-1	TRBJ2-5
TGTGCCAGCAGCTTAATGGGACTAGCTGGTGGCACCGGGGAGCTGTTTTTT	CASSLMGLAGGTGELFF	TRBD2	once	TRBV13	TRBJ2-2
TGCGCCAGCAGGAGGGAGGCTGGAAACACCATATATTTT	CASRREAGNTIYF	NA	NA	TRBV10-2	TRBJ1-3
TGTGCCAGTTTGTCCCGGGACAGGGGAAACTATGGCTACACCTTC	CASLSRDRGNYGYTF	TRBD1	NA	TRBV28	TRBJ1-2
TGTGCCAGCAGCGTAGAAGGGGTCAGCAATGAGCAGTTCTTC	CASSVEGVSNEQFF	NA	NA	TRBV9	TRBJ2-1
TGTGCCATCCAACTTTCCAGAGGCACTGAAGCTTTCTTT	CAIQLSRGTEAFF	NA	NA	TRBV10-3	TRBJ1-1
TGTGCCAGTAGTATCGGCAGCGGTCTCACAGATACGCAGTATTTT	CASSIGSGLTDTQYF	NA	NA	TRBV19	TRBJ2-3
TGTGCCAGCACTCCCGACAGGAGCTCCTACAATGAGCAGTTCTTC	CASTPDRSSYNEQFF	NA	few	TRBV6-1	TRBJ2-1
TGTGCCAGTAGTGAGGGACTAGCGGGAGCGGTCGAGCAGTACTTC	CASSEGLAGAVEQYF	TRBD2	NA	TRBV19	TRBJ2-7
TGTGCCAGCAGCTTGGCTGGACTAGCGGGCACAGATACGCAGTATTTT	CASSLAGLAGTDTQYF	TRBD2	NA	TRBV5-4	TRBJ2-3
TGCAGCGTTCTCGGCAGGAACCAGCCTCTAGCCAAAAACATTCAGTACTTC	CSVLGRNQPLAKNIQYF	NA	NA	TRBV29-1	TRBJ2-4
TGTGCCAGCAGTTACTCGTTCAGGGATGGCTACACCTTC	CASSYSFRDGYTF	NA	few	TRBV6-5	TRBJ1-2
TGTGCCAGCAGCGAAATTAGCGGGGGGTTCTACGAGCAGTACTTC	CASSEISGGFYEQYF	TRBD2	few	TRBV7-6	TRBJ2-7
TGTGCCACCAGCCGAAACCGGGACTTCCAAGAGACCCAGTACTTC	CATSRNRDFQETQYF	NA	NA	TRBV15	TRBJ2-5
TGCGCCAGCAGCCGGCGGGGCCCAGAGACCCAGTACTTC	CASSRRGPETQYF	NA	NA	TRBV5-1	TRBJ2-5
TGTGCCTGGAGCCAAAACACCGGGGAGCTGTTTTTT	CAWSQNTGELFF	NA	NA	TRBV30	TRBJ2-2
TGTGCCAGCACGGACAGGGGTTACGAGCAGTACTTC	CASTDRGYEQYF	TRBD1	NA	TRBV28	TRBJ2-7
TGTGCCAGCAAAGTGAAGGGGGCTGGGGCCAACGTCCTGACTTTC	CASKVKGAGANVLTF	NA	NA	TRBV6-1	TRBJ2-6
TGTGCCAGCAGCTTTTCCCCGGGACAGGGTACTTCACCCCTCCACTTT	CASSFSPGQGTSPLHF	TRBD1	NA	TRBV5-6	TRBJ1-6
TGTGCCAGCAGTTCACGACTAGCGGGGGCGTCCGCTGGGGCCAACGTCCTGACTTTC	CASSSRLAGASAGANVLTF	TRBD2	NA	TRBV27	TRBJ2-6
TGCGCCAGCAGCTCACAGGTGAACACTGAAGCTTTCTTT	CASSSQVNTEAFF	NA	NA	TRBV5-1	TRBJ1-1
TGCGCCAGCAGCTTGGAACGGGGGGTGGGAGAGACCCAGTACTTC	CASSLERGVGETQYF	TRBD2	once	TRBV5-1	TRBJ2-5
TGTGCCAGCAGCTCGAGTCAGGGCACTGCAACTAATGAAAAACTGTTTTTT	CASSSSQGTATNEKLFF	NA	NA	TRBV7-8	TRBJ1-4
TGCAGCGTAGAGAAAGGGGGCTTGGATACGCAGTATTTT	CSVEKGGLDTQYF	TRBD1	once	TRBV29-1	TRBJ2-3
TGTGCCAGCAGTGAAGGGGCTAGCGGGAGCTACGAGCAGTACTTC	CASSEGASGSYEQYF	TRBD2	many	TRBV6-1	TRBJ2-7
TGTGCCAGCAGCTTAGGGAGGGGAGCTTTCTTT	CASSLGRGAFF	NA	once	TRBV7-9	TRBJ1-1
TGTGCCAGCGCGTGGCGGACAGGGGCGCATAATGAGCAGTTCTTC	CASAWRTGAHNEQFF	TRBD1	NA	TRBV6-5	TRBJ2-1
TGCGCCAGCAGCCTCCATATCCGGGGGCAGGGGGTTAACAATGAGCAGTTCTTC	CASSLHIRGQGVNNEQFF	NA	NA	TRBV4-1	TRBJ2-1
TGTGCCAGCAGCTCCCGGGACTTCAATTCACCCCTCCACTTT	CASSSRDFNSPLHF	NA	few	TRBV5-6	TRBJ1-6
TGCAGTGCTACTACCACAGATACGCAGTATTTT	CSATTTDTQYF	NA	NA	TRBV20-1	TRBJ2-3
TGCGCCAGCAGTGAGCGGGGGGGCACTGAAGCTTTCTTT	CASSERGGTEAFF	NA	NA	TRBV10-1	TRBJ1-1
TGTGCCATCAGTGGACAGGACTATGGCTACACCTTC	CAISGQDYGYTF	NA	few	TRBV10-3	TRBJ1-2
TGTGCCAGCAGTCCCGGGACAATCTACGAGCAGTACTTC	CASSPGTIYEQYF	NA	once	TRBV27	TRBJ2-7
TGCGCCAGCAGCTTGGTAGGCCAGGGTGGCGAGCAGTACTTC	CASSLVGQGGEQYF	NA	NA	TRBV5-1	TRBJ2-7
TGTGCCACCGGGCTGCAGGGTGGAGACCAGCCCCAGCATTTT	CATGLQGGDQPQHF	NA	NA	TRBV19	TRBJ1-5
TGTGCCAGCAGCGGAGGCAACTACAATGAGCAGTTCTTC	CASSGGNYNEQFF	NA	NA	TRBV13	TRBJ2-1
TGTGCCAGCAGACAGGGAGTCTATGGCTACACCTTC	CASRQGVYGYTF	NA	NA	TRBV28	TRBJ1-2
TGTGCCAGCATGAGGGGGAAGCTTGGCTATGGCTACACCTTC	CASMRGKLGYGYTF	NA	NA	TRBV6-6	TRBJ1-2
TGTGCCAGCAGTCCCCTACTAGCGGGAGAAGAGACCCAGTACTTC	CASSPLLAGEETQYF	TRBD2	few	TRBV6-5	TRBJ2-5
TGTGCCAGTAGCCCAGCGGGACAGGTACTCGGGGAGCTGTTTTTT	CASSPAGQVLGELFF	NA	NA	TRBV19	TRBJ2-2
TGCGCCAGCACATTGACTAGCACCGGCACAGATACGCAGTATTTT	CASTLTSTGTDTQYF	TRBD2	NA	TRBV5-1	TRBJ2-3
TGTGCCATCAGGATACTTCATGTGTATGGCTACACCTTC	CAIRILHVYGYTF	NA	NA	TRBV6-4	TRBJ1-2
TGTGCCAGCAGCGTTCCGGGACAGAACACTGAAGCTTTCTTT	CASSVPGQNTEAFF	NA	NA	TRBV9	TRBJ1-1
TGTGCCTGGAGTGTACTCGGTGATGGAAACACCATATATTTT	CAWSVLGDGNTIYF	NA	NA	TRBV30	TRBJ1-3
TGCGCCAGCAGTTCATCTATAGGGGCCCGAAATGAAAAACTGTTTTTT	CASSSSIGARNEKLFF	NA	NA	TRBV5-1	TRBJ1-4
TGTGCCAGCAGTTCCGGACAGTACAATCAGCCCCAGCATTTT	CASSSGQYNQPQHF	NA	few	TRBV27	TRBJ1-5
TGTGCCAGCAGGAGCTCCTACGAGCAGTACTTC	CASRSSYEQYF	NA	NA	TRBV11-2	TRBJ2-7
TGTGCCACCAGCAGGGGGGCGGATTCGTTTAGTACGCAGTATTTT	CATSRGADSFSTQYF	NA	once	TRBV15	TRBJ2-3
TGTGCCAGCAGCTATGCCGGGGGCAATCAGCCCCAGCATTTT	CASSYAGGNQPQHF	NA	NA	TRBV5-4	TRBJ1-5